One and the same sample provided the 26 T cell receptor beta chains below, sequenced in a study of blood T cell repertoires in COVID-19. The data were produced by immunoSEQ multiplex PCR, yet TCRdb's version contains in-frame clones alone and is incomplete. The sample yields 150,000 or so clones, about 83% seen once. Sequencing was done on a sample of peripheral blood. All receptors come from a human donor in a cohort sampled during active COVID-19.

Of note for this clone: Within the sample, other DNA sequences also encode this same CDR3. This chain uses TRBV30 with TRBJ2-2; the match to TRBD2 covers 10 bases. Germline-derived CDR1 and CDR2 are GTSNPN and SVGIG (reference sequence). V trimming: 1 base; J trimming: 2 bases; junction bases outside the gene matches: 4. This CDR3 is built from 16 residues. This chain's CDR3 is CAWSGLAGDNTGELFF. The CDR3 bases are TGTGCCTGGAGTGGGCTAGCGGGGGACAACACCGGGGAGCTGTTTTTT.

The CDR3 here is CASSGGSNTEAFF. The CDR3 DNA follows: TGTGCCAGCAGCGGCGGGTCAAACACTGAAGCTTTCTTT. The gene calls are TRBV9 and TRBJ1-1; D is ambiguous. The CDR3 spans 13 residues. Germline V lookup: CDR1 SGDLS, CDR2 YYNGEE. Trimming stripped 3 bases from V and 2 bases from J, with 8 bases between.

This chain connects TRBV18 to TRBJ2-5; D is perhaps TRBD2 (6 bases). Germline CDR1 and CDR2: KGHSH and LQKENI. The CDR3 is 13 amino acids. V gave up 2 bases and J gave up 9 bases, with 13 bases separating them. Written as DNA, the CDR3 is TGTGCCAGCTCACCAGGAAGGGAGGAGGCCCAGTACTTC. Protein sequence: CASSPGREEAQYF. Full variable domain (outside the CDR3, taken from reference TRBV18 and TRBJ2-5): NAGVMQNPRHLVRRRGQEARLRCSPMKGHSHVYWYRQLPEEGLKFMVYLQKENIIDESGMPKERFSAEFPKEGPSILRIQQVVRGDSAAYFCASSPGREEAQYFGPGTRLLVL.

The chain carries TRBV19 and TRBJ2-7, with 13 bases lining up with TRBD2. This CDR3 contains 15 residues. Trimming cost V 6 bases and J 5 bases; bases outside gene matches: 7. The germline gives CDR1 LNHDA, CDR2 SQIVND (reference sequence). The CDR3 DNA reads as TGTGCCAGTAGACGGACTAGCGGGAGTATCCACGAGCAGTACTTC. Protein product: CASRRTSGSIHEQYF.

V and J are TRBV9 and TRBJ2-1; the D gene is possibly TRBD2 (5 bases). Germline V gene lookup returns CDR1 SGDLS and CDR2 YYNGEE. The V end was cut by 4 bases, the J end by 5 bases, with 16 bases between. The CDR3 is 15 residues long. CDR3 nucleotides: TGTGCCAGCAGCCCTGGACCAGACTACCACAATGAGCAGTTCTTC. This encodes CASSPGPDYHNEQFF.

This sequence joins TRBV7-2 and TRBJ2-7; unclear D gene. Germline V CDR1 and CDR2: SGHTA, FQGNSA. The V end lost 6 bases, the J end lost 7 bases, and 16 bases lay between the germline ends. This CDR3 spans 13 amino acids. CDR3 sequence (DNA): TGTGCCAGCAGTCTGACTCGTCTCCGGGAGCAGTACTTC. Residues: CASSLTRLREQYF.

V usage is TRBV7-2 and J usage is TRBJ1-5, with a weak D call TRBD1 (6 bases). The CDR3 totals 14 residues. Deletions cut 3 bases from V and 7 bases from J, with 13 bases between. Germline CDR1 SGHTA, CDR2 FQGNSA. The CDR3, as DNA: TGTGCCAGCAGCTTCGGACAGATGAACCAGCCCCAGCATTTT. Protein: CASSFGQMNQPQHF.

The chain is built from TRBV10-3 and TRBJ1-2; unclear D gene. Germline loops: CDR1 ENHRY, CDR2 SYGVKD. V lost 3 bases, J lost 3 bases, and 11 bases lay in between. The CDR3 has 14 amino acids. The CDR3, as DNA: TGTGCCATCAGTGAAACGGTGGTGGACTATGGCTACACCTTC. This encodes CAISETVVDYGYTF.

The V call is TRBV19, the J call TRBJ2-7, with 8 bases matching TRBD1. The ends lost 5 bases at V and 5 bases at J; junction bases unmatched: 2. The CDR3 is 12 residues long. Per germline, CDR1 LNHDA and CDR2 SQIVND (reference sequence). CDR3 residues: CASSPGGNEQYF. The CDR3 nucleotides are TGTGCCAGTAGTCCAGGGGGCAACGAGCAGTACTTC.

This chain joins TRBV20-1 and TRBJ2-4; no reliable D call. V lost 4 bases, J lost 5 bases, and 6 bases lay in between. Germline V gives CDR1 DFQATT, CDR2 SNEGSKA (reference sequence). The CDR3 sequence is 11 residues long. The CDR3 here is CSANFQNIQYF. The DNA for the CDR3 is TGCAGTGCTAACTTCCAAAACATTCAGTACTTC.

V usage is TRBV6-6 and J usage is TRBJ1-6, with a tentative D call TRBD1 (5 bases). The length of the CDR3 is 15 residues. Trimming cost V 2 bases and J 10 bases, with 15 bases left between them. The germline gives CDR1 MNHNY, CDR2 SVGAGI (reference sequence). CDR3 sequence (DNA): TGTGCCAGCAGTTACCAGGGCCAGGTGGGGTCACCCCTCCACTTT. It specifies CASSYQGQVGSPLHF.

The CDR3 nucleotides read TGTGCCAGCAGGCGGCTCTCCCCGAACACCGGGGAGCTGTTTTTT. It codes for CASRRLSPNTGELFF. This sequence joins TRBV7-9 and TRBJ2-2; unclear D gene. Germline CDR1 and CDR2: SEHNR and FQNEAQ (reference sequence). CDR3 length equals 15 residues. The V end was cut by 6 bases, the J end by 0 bases, with 11 bases between. The variable domain in full, completed from reference TRBV7-9 and TRBJ2-2, reads DTGVSQNPRHKITKRGQNVTFRCDPISEHNRLYWYRQTLGQGPEFLTYFQNEAQLEKSRLLSDRFSAERPKGSFSTLEIQRTEQGDSAMYLCASRRLSPNTGELFFGEGSRLTVL.

This clone has a handful of counts. The chain couples TRBV24-1 to TRBJ2-3; a weak D match, TRBD2 (5 bases). The CDR3 loop spans 15 amino acids. V lost 9 bases and J 6 bases, leaving 21 bases between the germline ends. The V gene's germline CDR1 is KGHDR and CDR2 SFDVKD. The CDR3 DNA reads as TGTGCCACCTCTGAACCCCTAGCAGGAAGGGATACGCAGTATTTT. Translation: CATSEPLAGRDTQYF.

The V call is TRBV27, the J call TRBJ2-5, with D maybe TRBD1 (6 bases). Germline-derived CDR1 and CDR2 are MNHEY and SMNVEV (reference sequence). There are 12 residues in the CDR3. Trimming pared 6 bases from V and 5 bases from J, leaving 10 bases between. In DNA, the CDR3 is TGTGCCAGCAGCCTAAGGGGGGAGACCCAGTACTTC. It encodes CASSLRGETQYF.

V is TRBV4-1 and J is TRBJ2-1, with TRBD2 identical over 7 bases. CDR1 is MGHRA and CDR2 is YSYEKL in the germline V gene. CDR3 length: 15 residues. With V trimmed by 1 base and J by 2 bases, 2 bases remained unmatched. In DNA, the CDR3 is TGCGCCAGCAGCCAAGTCGGGGGGACCTACAATGAGCAGTTCTTC. This translates into CASSQVGGTYNEQFF.

The genes are TRBV6-5 and TRBJ2-7, with 7 bases that match TRBD1. The germline CDR1 and CDR2 sequences are MNHEY and SVGAGI. CDR3 length: 14 residues. J was trimmed by 3 bases and V by 6 bases; bases with no gene match: 8. The CDR3 here is CASRARQGGYEQYF. CDR3 nucleotide sequence: TGTGCCAGCAGGGCAAGACAGGGTGGCTACGAGCAGTACTTC.

A single count supports this clone. The chain employs TRBV28 and TRBJ1-1; the match to TRBD1 covers 7 bases. This CDR3 is built from 22 residues. Germline CDR1 is MDHEN and CDR2 is SYDVKM. V was clipped by 3 bases and J by 0 bases; unmatched bases: 25. CDR3 sequence (DNA): TGTGCCAGCAGTTTTCTCCCCAACCCCGTAGACAGGGAACCCGGAGTGAACACTGAAGCTTTCTTT. Its translation is CASSFLPNPVDREPGVNTEAFF.

The chain carries TRBV12-5 and TRBJ1-2; D is perhaps TRBD1 (5 bases). The V gene's germline CDR1 is LGHNT and CDR2 FRNRAP. This CDR3 spans 14 amino acids. Trimming shortened V by 2 bases and J by 0 bases, and 7 bases separated the two germline ends. The CDR3 is CASGLTGANYGYTF. Here the CDR3 DNA reads TGTGCTAGTGGTTTGACAGGAGCTAACTATGGCTACACCTTC.

The chain recombines TRBV6-6 with TRBJ2-7, with a tentative D call TRBD1 (5 bases). The ends were cut back, 2 bases at V and 0 bases at J, with 11 bases in the middle. This CDR3 is 15 amino acids long. Germline assignment: CDR1 MNHNY and CDR2 SVGAGI (reference sequence). CDR3 sequence: CASSYGQGNSYEQYF. The CDR3, as DNA: TGTGCCAGCAGTTACGGGCAGGGCAACTCCTACGAGCAGTACTTC.

The genes are TRBV11-3 and TRBJ2-1; D possibly corresponds to TRBD1 (6 bases). Per germline, CDR1 SGHNT and CDR2 YENEEA. With 3 bases removed from V and 6 bases from J, the gap between germline ends came to 9 bases. This CDR3 has 13 amino acids. The CDR3 bases are TGTGCCAGCAGCTTTAAGGGGGTCAATGAGCAGTTCTTC. Translated: CASSFKGVNEQFF.

The chain links TRBV4-3 to TRBJ2-7, with 9 bases matching TRBD1. With V trimmed by 0 bases and J by 4 bases, 7 bases remained unmatched. Germline loops: CDR1 LGHNA, CDR2 YSLEER. The CDR3 has 16 amino acids. The CDR3 bases are TGCGCCAGCAGCCAAGACCCGGGACAGGGTAGTTACGAGCAGTACTTC. Its protein product is CASSQDPGQGSYEQYF.

The rearrangement joins TRBV29-1 to TRBJ2-3; D is perhaps TRBD1 (6 bases). Germline assignment: CDR1 SQVTM and CDR2 ANQGSEA. Trimming shortened V by 4 bases and J by 2 bases, and 16 bases separated the two germline ends. The CDR3 extends over 15 amino acids. The CDR3 protein is CSVVRRDKDTDTQYF. The CDR3 nucleotides read TGCAGCGTTGTACGTAGGGACAAAGACACAGATACGCAGTATTTT.

The V gene is TRBV5-4, the J gene TRBJ1-1; D unresolved. The ends were cut back, 2 bases at V and 4 bases at J, with 9 bases in the middle. The CDR3 extends over 13 amino acids. Per the germline V gene, CDR1 is SGHNT and CDR2 is YYREEE (reference sequence). CDR3 protein: CASSLAQSTEAFF. CDR3 DNA sequence: TGTGCCAGCAGCTTAGCCCAATCCACTGAAGCTTTCTTT.

V and J are TRBV29-1 and TRBJ1-6; no clear D gene. Trimming took off 6 bases at V and 0 bases at J, with 9 bases between the two ends. This CDR3 is built from 14 residues. Germline values: CDR1 SQVTM, CDR2 ANQGSEA. The CDR3 loop is CSVRVSSYNSPLHF. The CDR3 coding sequence is TGCAGCGTCCGGGTGAGCTCCTATAATTCACCCCTCCACTTT.

The V gene is TRBV19, the J gene TRBJ1-5, with 7 bases that match TRBD1. Unmatched junction bases numbered 8, after V lost 5 bases and J lost 7 bases. The CDR3 runs 14 residues. Germline loops: CDR1 LNHDA, CDR2 SQIVND (reference sequence). The chain's CDR3 is CASSVDREEQPQHF. In nucleotides, the CDR3 is TGTGCCAGTAGTGTTGACAGGGAGGAACAGCCCCAGCATTTT.

The chain employs TRBV5-4 and TRBJ2-7, with a tentative D call TRBD2 (6 bases). The CDR3 totals 13 residues. Germline V gene sequence: CDR1 SGHNT, CDR2 YYREEE (reference sequence). Trimming left V 0 bases short and J 5 bases short, with 9 bases between. CDR3 protein: CASSLALANEQYF. For the CDR3, the DNA is TGTGCCAGCAGCTTGGCCCTAGCGAACGAGCAGTACTTC.